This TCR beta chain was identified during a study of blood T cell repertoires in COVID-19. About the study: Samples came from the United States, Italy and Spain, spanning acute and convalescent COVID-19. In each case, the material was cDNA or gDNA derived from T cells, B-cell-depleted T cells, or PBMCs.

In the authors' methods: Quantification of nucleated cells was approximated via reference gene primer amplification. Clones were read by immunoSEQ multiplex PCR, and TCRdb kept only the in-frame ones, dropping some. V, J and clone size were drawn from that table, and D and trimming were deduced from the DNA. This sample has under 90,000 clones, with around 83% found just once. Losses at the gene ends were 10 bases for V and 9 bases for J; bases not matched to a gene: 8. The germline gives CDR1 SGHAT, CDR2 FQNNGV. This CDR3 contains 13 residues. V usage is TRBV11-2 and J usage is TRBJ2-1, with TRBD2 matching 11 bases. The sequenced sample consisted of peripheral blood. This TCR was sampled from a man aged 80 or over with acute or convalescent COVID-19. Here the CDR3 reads CATRPGLAVEQFF. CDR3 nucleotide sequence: TGTGCCACCCGACCGGGACTAGCGGTTGAGCAGTTCTTC.